The clone carrying this T cell receptor beta chain showed up just once. Original methodology: For nucleated cells, counts were estimated from reference gene primer amplification. Assay used: immunoSEQ multiplex PCR; TCRdb lists only in-frame clones, some missing. The D gene and trimming were derived from the DNA, and the V and J assignments and clone size from that table. The sample has approximately 360,000 clones; more than 75% are singletons. This sample was taken from a study of blood T cell repertoires in COVID-19. Study background: Sites across the United States, Italy and Spain contributed samples from acute and convalescent COVID-19. PBMCs, B-cell-depleted T cells, or T cells provided the cDNA or gDNA that made up the material.

The trim removed 4 bases at V and 5 bases at J, leaving 9 bases unmatched. CDR1 is SGHRS, CDR2 YFSETQ, per germline. The CDR3 is made up of 15 amino acids. Participant ages covered about 18 to 89 years across about 22 US areas. The source material was PBMCs or T cells enriched from blood (not recorded which). The source is a woman in her twenties or thirties with acute COVID-19. The chain combines TRBV5-1 with TRBJ2-7, with 10 bases lining up with TRBD1. The CDR3 region is CASSLQGQGIHEQYF. CDR3 sequence (DNA): TGCGCCAGCAGCCTACAGGGACAGGGGATACACGAGCAGTACTTC.